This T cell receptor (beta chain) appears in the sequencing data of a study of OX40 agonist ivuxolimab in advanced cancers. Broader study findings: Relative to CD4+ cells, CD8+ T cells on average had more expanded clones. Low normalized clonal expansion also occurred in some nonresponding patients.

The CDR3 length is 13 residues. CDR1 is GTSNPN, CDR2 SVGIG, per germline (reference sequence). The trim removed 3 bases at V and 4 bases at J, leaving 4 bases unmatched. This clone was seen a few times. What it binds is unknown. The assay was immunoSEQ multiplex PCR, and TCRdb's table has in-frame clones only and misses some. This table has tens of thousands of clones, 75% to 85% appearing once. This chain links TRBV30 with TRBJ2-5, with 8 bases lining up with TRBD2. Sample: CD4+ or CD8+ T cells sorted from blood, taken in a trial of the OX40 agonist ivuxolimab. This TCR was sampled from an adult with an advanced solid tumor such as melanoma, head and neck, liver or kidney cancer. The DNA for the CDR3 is TGTGCCTGGAGAGAAGCGGGAGCAGAGACCCAGTACTTC. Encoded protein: CAWREAGAETQYF.